A single TCR beta chain is shown here with its context. Antigen: not known. Time point denoted: newly diagnosed GD, antithyroid drugs for less than 3 months. PBMCs were the source of the RNA used for TCR sequencing. The V gene end was trimmed by 1 base and the J gene end by 7 bases; junction bases not matched to a gene: 9. Germline values: CDR1 LGHDT, CDR2 YNNKEL (reference sequence). This CDR3 spans 17 amino acids. This entry is derived from a study of regulatory T cells in long-lasting Graves disease. CDR3 regions were amplified by Arm-PCR using iRepertoire HTBI primers to build TCR beta libraries. Methods used by the authors: Sequenced samples collectively carried 55 to 80 TRBV and approximately 15 TRBJ segments. TCRdb re-derived calls from the multiplex PCR reads in MiXCR, one entry per CDR3 protein. These V and J calls rely on TCRdb rather than the paper's analysis. The table records roughly 610,000 distinct CDR3 sequences, about 16% of them present only once.

Study-wide findings and caveats: Among the persistent patients, approximately 2,900 public clonotypes were shared, more than the 950 to 1,000 shared among new patients.

The data also belong to a second study, concerning T cells in Graves' hyperthyroidism and ophthalmopathy. This second study notes: Blood also showed most of the thyroid clonotypes that were expanded above 0.001.

The source was peripheral blood mononuclear cells (PBMCs), collected at new diagnosis, from a patient treated with antithyroid drugs. This chain links TRBV3-1 with TRBJ1-4, with TRBD1 matching 10 bases. The source of this sequence is a man between 18 and 29 years old with Graves disease. In nucleotides, the CDR3 is TGTGCCAGCAGCCAAGGAATGACAGGGGGCAGGAGTGAAAAACTGTTTTTT. It encodes CASSQGMTGGRSEKLFF.